The 19 T cell receptor beta chains below all came from one sample that was sequenced in a study of breast tumors, draining lymph nodes, adjacent tissues. TCRdb analysed the multiplex PCR reads with MiXCR anew, one entry per CDR3 protein. The top ten clones hold more than 6.5% of a sample with about 47,000 distinct CDR3 sequences, about 23% of them seen once. The sample consisted of breast tumor tissue. The receptors derive from a female donor with breast cancer. Some clones in this sample may be carry-over from other donors' samples.

At least ten counts were recorded for this clonotype. The genes are TRBV27 and TRBJ2-7, with TRBD1 as a possible D gene (6 bases). The CDR3 runs to 14 residues. Between the trimmed V and J ends, which lost 2 bases and 1 base, there was a span of 9 bases. In germline, CDR1 is MNHEY, CDR2 SMNVEV (reference sequence). CDR3 in DNA: TGTGCCAGCAGTTTAGGCAGGGGATCCTACGAGCAGTACTTC. Translated, it gives CASSLGRGSYEQYF.

This clonotype was seen many times. The CDR3 coding sequence is TGTGCCAGCAGGTCGGGGGGCAGAGAGACCCAGTACTTC. This encodes CASRSGGRETQYF. The chain recombines TRBV28 with TRBJ2-5; D perhaps matches TRBD2 (7 bases). The length of the CDR3 is 13 residues. V lost 6 bases and J 4 bases, leaving 12 bases between the germline ends. In germline, CDR1 is MDHEN, CDR2 SYDVKM.

This clonotype was observed many times. This chain connects TRBV9 to TRBJ2-5, with 10 bases matching TRBD1. With V trimmed by 4 bases and J by 1 base, 4 bases remained unmatched. Germline CDR1 is SGDLS and CDR2 is YYNGEE. This CDR3 region has 15 residues. The CDR3 is CASSRGQGFQETQYF. CDR3 sequence (DNA): TGTGCCAGCAGCAGGGGACAGGGGTTCCAAGAGACCCAGTACTTC.

This clonotype was seen repeatedly, ten times or more. This rearrangement joins TRBV25-1 to TRBJ1-2; no definite D call. This CDR3 region has 16 residues. Trimming took 4 bases from V and 4 from J, leaving 19 bases between them. The germline gives CDR1 MGHDK, CDR2 SYGVNS. The CDR3: CASSGTTPLGSYGYTF. CDR3 nucleotide sequence: TGTGCCAGCAGTGGAACCACACCCCTGGGTAGCTATGGCTACACCTTC.

V gene TRBV9 combines with J gene TRBJ2-1; 11 positions agree with TRBD2. CDR3 length: 15 residues. Germline V CDR1 and CDR2: SGDLS, YYNGEE. Trimming removed 0 bases from V and 7 bases from J; junction bases left unmatched: 3. CDR3 nucleotides: TGTGCCAGCAGCGTAGATGCTAGCGGGAGGAATGAGCAGTTCTTC. Its translation: CASSVDASGRNEQFF. Together with reference TRBV9 and TRBJ2-1, the CDR3 gives the full variable domain: DSGVTQTPKHLITATGQRVTLRCSPRSGDLSVYWYQQSLDQGLQFLIQYYNGEERAKGNILERFSAQQFPDLHSELNLSSLELGDSALYFCASSVDASGRNEQFFGPGTRLTVL.

This clonotype was counted many times. This sequence joins TRBV20-1 and TRBJ2-3; D gene uncertain. V was cut by 1 base and J by 4 bases, with 3 bases left in between. Germline V lookup: CDR1 DFQATT, CDR2 SNEGSKA (reference sequence). CDR3 length: 11 residues. CDR3 loop: CSARVADTQYF. Here the CDR3 DNA reads TGCAGTGCTAGAGTTGCAGATACGCAGTATTTT.

This clonotype occurred many times. This chain joins TRBV2 and TRBJ2-1; D ambiguous. The CDR3 loop spans 12 amino acids. V lost 4 bases and J lost 8, with 9 bases in between. Germline CDR1 and CDR2: SNHLY and FYNNEI. The CDR3 DNA sequence: TGTGCCAGCAGTGGAGAGGTCCATGAGCAGTTCTTC. Protein sequence: CASSGEVHEQFF.

Many counts were recorded for this clonotype. The chain combines TRBV19 with TRBJ1-5, with 7 bases identical to TRBD1. The CDR3 consists of 14 residues. CDR1 and CDR2 (germline): LNHDA, SQIVND (reference sequence). Germline trimming cut 4 bases from V and 7 bases from J; bases unmatched to any gene: 7. The CDR3 nucleotides are TGTGCCAGTAGTAGCAGGGGGGAAAAACAGCCCCAGCATTTT. Translated, it gives CASSSRGEKQPQHF.

This clonotype was counted ten times or more. This chain connects TRBV4-1 to TRBJ2-3; no reliable D call. Trimming removed 0 bases from V and 4 bases from J, with 8 bases in between. The V gene's germline CDR1 is MGHRA and CDR2 YSYEKL. The CDR3 covers 14 residues. CDR3 nucleotides: TGCGCCAGCAGCCAAGATAACGTCGCAGATACGCAGTATTTT. This codes for CASSQDNVADTQYF.

This clonotype was seen at least ten times. This chain links TRBV25-1 with TRBJ2-4, with 7 nucleotides matching TRBD1. Trimming took 4 bases from V and 1 from J; bases not matched to a gene: 4. This CDR3 is 15 amino acids long. Germline assignment: CDR1 MGHDK and CDR2 SYGVNS. CDR3 protein: CASSGTTGAKNIQYF. DNA of the CDR3: TGTGCCAGCAGTGGGACGACAGGGGCCAAAAACATTCAGTACTTC.

Many counts were recorded for this clonotype. V and J are TRBV5-1 and TRBJ1-2; the D is unclear. CDR3 length: 13 residues. The V end lost 0 bases, the J end lost 2 bases, and 5 bases lay between the germline ends. Germline assignment: CDR1 SGHRS and CDR2 YFSETQ. This CDR3 is CASSLGENYGYTF. DNA for the CDR3: TGCGCCAGCAGCTTGGGAGAGAACTATGGCTACACCTTC.

Many counts were recorded for this clonotype. V and J are TRBV9 and TRBJ2-3; 11 nucleotides match TRBD2. The CDR3 has 14 amino acids. J gave up 5 bases and V 4 bases, and 3 bases lay outside the gene matches. Germline CDR1 and CDR2: SGDLS and YYNGEE. The CDR3 nucleotides read TGTGCCAGCAGCATCGGACTAGCGGGAGATACGCAGTATTTT. It translates to CASSIGLAGDTQYF.

In regard to this clonotype: The conserved phenylalanine or tryptophan normally closing the CDR3 is absent here, so this likely arose from a read error. This chain links TRBV10-2 with TRBJ2-1, with 7 nucleotides matching TRBD2. CDR3 size: 13 residues. V dropped 4 bases and J dropped 10; count of bases not matched to a gene: 7. Per the germline V gene, CDR1 is WSHSY and CDR2 is SAAADI. CDR3 nucleotide sequence: TGCGCCAGCAGTGTGTCGGGGGAGGGGGAGCAGTTCCTC. This sequence encodes CASSVSGEGEQFL.

The rearrangement links TRBV29-1 to TRBJ1-2; D remains ambiguous. V lost 3 bases and J lost 5, with 19 bases in between. CDR1 and CDR2 from the germline V gene are SQVTM and ANQGSEA. CDR3 length: 15 amino acids. Here the CDR3 reads CSVDDGKEVQYGYTF. DNA for the CDR3: TGCAGCGTTGACGACGGGAAGGAGGTTCAATATGGCTACACCTTC.

The chain employs TRBV12-3 or TRBV12-4 and TRBJ2-5; D is undetermined. The V end lost 3 bases, the J end lost 5 bases, and 10 bases lay between the germline ends. The CDR3 sequence is 13 residues long. CDR3 amino acids: CASSFDRAETQYF. The CDR3 nucleotides read TGTGCCAGCAGTTTTGACCGGGCGGAGACCCAGTACTTC.

This clonotype was observed many times. The chain joins TRBV6-1 to TRBJ1-5; D ambiguous. The V and J ends lost 2 bases and 7 bases respectively, with 18 bases between them. CDR3 size: 16 residues. Germline loops: CDR1 MNHNS, CDR2 SASEGT. For the CDR3, the DNA is TGTGCCAGCAGTGAAAGGGTAGGTAGGGTCGGCCAGCCCCAGCATTTT. Protein sequence: CASSERVGRVGQPQHF.

The chain uses TRBV10-3 and TRBJ2-6; D is uncertain. This CDR3 is built from 13 residues. Between the trimmed V and J ends, which lost 5 bases and 2 bases, there was a span of 4 bases. The germline V gene has CDR1 ENHRY and CDR2 SYGVKD. The CDR3 sequence: CAISRPGANVLTF. The CDR3 DNA is TGTGCCATCAGTCGGCCTGGGGCCAACGTCCTGACTTTC.

The rearrangement links TRBV6-6 to TRBJ1-1; a weak D match, TRBD1 (6 bases). CDR3 length: 16 residues. V lost 1 base, J lost 2 bases, and 14 bases lay in between. Looked up from germline, CDR1 is MNHNY and CDR2 is SVGAGI (reference sequence). The DNA of the CDR3 is TGTGCCAGCAGTTACTGGGGGCTCGAGCGAAACACTGAAGCTTTCTTT. Protein sequence: CASSYWGLERNTEAFF.

In its sample, this clonotype was seen many times. J is TRBJ1-4 and V is TRBV29-1; 9 bases line up with TRBD1. The trim removed 1 base at V and 6 bases at J, leaving 3 bases unmatched. This CDR3 spans 14 amino acids. Per germline, CDR1 SQVTM and CDR2 ANQGSEA. The CDR3 DNA reads TGCAGCGTTGAAGGGGACAGGGTTTATGAAAAACTGTTTTTT. Its translation is CSVEGDRVYEKLFF.